This TCR beta chain was found in a study of cytomegalovirus exposure and HLA in healthy donors. General study findings and limits: In a later analysis, TCR beta V- and J-gene trimming showed a link to a missense DCLRE1C variant. A later analysis by the authors found several of the most significant clusters apparently linked to common viral pathogens.

This clone has more than one count but fewer than ten. What it binds is not known. V was cut by 3 bases and J by 0 bases, with 12 bases left in between. Germline CDR1 is KGHSH and CDR2 is LQKENI. The CDR3 consists of 15 residues. This PCR relied on a set of 60 Vbeta primers and 13 Jbeta primers. Using immunoSEQ multiplex PCR, the repertoire was profiled, and TCRdb retains in-frame clones only, with some absent. The top ten hold 4.5% to 7% of the sample, which has 130,000 or so clones, 8.5% to 10% seen once. The TCR originated in a man in his forties or fifties in good health and CMV-seronegative. Sequencing was performed on PBMCs. V is TRBV18 and J is TRBJ2-7; possible D gene TRBD1, 5 bases. The CDR3 here is CASSPRQSSSYEQYF. CDR3 nucleotide sequence: TGTGCCAGCTCACCTAGACAGAGTAGCTCCTACGAGCAGTACTTC.